This T cell receptor (beta chain) was identified during a study of OX40 agonist ivuxolimab in advanced cancers. The CDR3 is made up of 12 amino acids. Germline lookup yields CDR1 SNHLY and CDR2 FYNNEI. With 2 bases removed from V and 7 bases from J, the gap between germline ends came to 5 bases. The method was immunoSEQ multiplex PCR; TCRdb's version includes in-frame clones alone and lacks a portion of them. The data contain 20,000 to 30,000 clones, roughly 80% of them singletons. The sample consisted of CD4+ or CD8+ T cells sorted from blood, taken in a trial of the OX40 agonist ivuxolimab. This TCR derives from an adult with an advanced solid tumor such as melanoma, head and neck, liver or kidney cancer. The chain links TRBV2 to TRBJ2-2; D is uncertain. As DNA, the CDR3 is TGTGCCAGCAGTGAAACCGGCGGGGAGCTGTTTTTT. This gives the protein CASSETGGELFF.